This T cell receptor beta chain was sequenced during a study of CD8 T cells in ankylosing spondylitis. Of note for this clonotype: Antigen specificity is unknown.

Findings and limits, study-wide: Earlier authors reported some of these motif variants in reactive arthritis synovial fluid and blood.

Libraries for TCR beta were made by quantitative 5'-RACE with molecular barcodes. TCRdb reanalysed the 5' RACE reads using MiXCR and keeps one entry per CDR3 protein. The sample gives 200,000 to 250,000 distinct CDR3 sequences, about 10% of which show up once; approximately 20% is in the top ten. The CDR3 consists of 12 residues. With 6 bases removed from V and 9 bases from J, the gap between germline ends came to 15 bases. Germline CDR1 SQVTM, CDR2 ANQGSEA. The sequencing input was blood, either unsorted or a sorted T cell fraction (not recorded which). The receptor comes from a male donor with ankylosing spondylitis or in good health (not recorded which). The chain uses TRBV29-1 and TRBJ2-1; D is possibly TRBD2 (7 bases). In DNA, the CDR3 is TGCAGCGTAGGAGGGGGGGGCACTGAGCAGTTCTTC. This gives the protein CSVGGGGTEQFF.